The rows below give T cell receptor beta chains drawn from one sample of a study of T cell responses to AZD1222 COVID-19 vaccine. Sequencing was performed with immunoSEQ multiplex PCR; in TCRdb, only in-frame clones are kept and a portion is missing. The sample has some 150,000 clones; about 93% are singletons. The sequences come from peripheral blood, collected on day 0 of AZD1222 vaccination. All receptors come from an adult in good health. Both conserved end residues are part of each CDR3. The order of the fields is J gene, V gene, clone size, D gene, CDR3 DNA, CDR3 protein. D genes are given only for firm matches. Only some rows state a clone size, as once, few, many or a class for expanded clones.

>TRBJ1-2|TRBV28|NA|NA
TGTGCCAGCAGTCAAGGGGGGGCCCGAGAAAGAAACTATGGCTACACCTTC
CASSQGGARERNYGYTF
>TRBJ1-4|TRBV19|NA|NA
TGTGCCAGTGCGGGACGGATCAATGAAAAACTGTTTTTT
CASAGRINEKLFF
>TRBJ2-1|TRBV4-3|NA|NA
TGCGCCAGCAGCGCGACCATCTACAATGAGCAGTTCTTC
CASSATIYNEQFF
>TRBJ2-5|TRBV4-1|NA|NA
TGCGCCAGCAGCCCCAAAAGAGATTTTCAAGAGACCCAGTACTTC
CASSPKRDFQETQYF
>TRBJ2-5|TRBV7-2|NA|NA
TGTGCCAGCAGCTTAGATCCACTTTTGTACCAAGAGACCCAGTACTTC
CASSLDPLLYQETQYF
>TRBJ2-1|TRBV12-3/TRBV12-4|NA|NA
TGTGCCAGCGGGGCCTCTGACAATGAGCAGTTCTTC
CASGASDNEQFF
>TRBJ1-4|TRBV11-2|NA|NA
TGTGCCAGCAGCCAAAATGAAAAACTGTTTTTT
CASSQNEKLFF
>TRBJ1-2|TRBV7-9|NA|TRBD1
TGTGCCAGCAGCTTCCAGGGGGACTATGGCTACACCTTC
CASSFQGDYGYTF
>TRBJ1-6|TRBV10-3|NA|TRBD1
TGTGCCATCAGCCCCGGGACAGAGACGTATAATTCACCCCTCCACTTT
CAISPGTETYNSPLHF
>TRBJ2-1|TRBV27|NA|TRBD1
TGTGCCAGCAGTATCGGACAGGGGTGGGTATCCAATGAGCAGTTCTTC
CASSIGQGWVSNEQFF
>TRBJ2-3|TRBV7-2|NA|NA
TGTGCCAGCAGCTCCACTCTCACAGGACACACAGATACGCAGTATTTT
CASSSTLTGHTDTQYF
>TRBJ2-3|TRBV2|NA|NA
TGTGCCAGCATCCTTTTAGTAACAGATACGCAGTATTTT
CASILLVTDTQYF
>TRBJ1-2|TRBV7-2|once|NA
TGTGCCAGCAGCTTAATATCCGGCGGCCGGAACTATGGCTACACCTTC
CASSLISGGRNYGYTF
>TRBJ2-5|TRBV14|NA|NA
TGTGCCAGCAGCCAACAATCTAAGACCCAAGAGACCCAGTACTTC
CASSQQSKTQETQYF
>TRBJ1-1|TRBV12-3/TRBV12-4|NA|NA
TGTGCCAGCAGTTTGAATTTGAACACTGAAGCTTTCTTT
CASSLNLNTEAFF
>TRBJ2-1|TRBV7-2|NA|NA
TGTGCCAGCAGCTTAAGACGATCTCACAATGAGCAGTTCTTC
CASSLRRSHNEQFF
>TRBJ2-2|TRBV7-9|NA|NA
TGTGCCAGCAGCTTAGCACAGGGTGGCTCCCTGGAGCTGTTTTTT
CASSLAQGGSLELFF
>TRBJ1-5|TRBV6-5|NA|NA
TGTGCCAGCTGGACACTTTATAGCAATCAGCCCCAGCATTTT
CASWTLYSNQPQHF
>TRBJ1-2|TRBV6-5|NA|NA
TGTGCCAGCTTACGACCCCTCCCTAACTATGGCTACACCTTC
CASLRPLPNYGYTF
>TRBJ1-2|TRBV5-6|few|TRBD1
TGTGCCAGCAGCTCGTACCGTACCGGGACAGTCAACTATGGCTACACCTTC
CASSSYRTGTVNYGYTF
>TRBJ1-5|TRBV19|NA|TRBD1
TGTGCCAGTAGCCGACAGGGGTCGAGCAATCAGCCCCAGCATTTT
CASSRQGSSNQPQHF
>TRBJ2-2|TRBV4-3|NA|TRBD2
TGCGCCAGCAGCCAAGTGGTCGGGGGGGGCTACACCGGGGAGCTGTTTTTT
CASSQVVGGGYTGELFF
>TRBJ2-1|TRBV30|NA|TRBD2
TGTGCCTGGAACCCGTCGGGGGCGGGAGGGCTCTACAATGAGCAGTTCTTC
CAWNPSGAGGLYNEQFF
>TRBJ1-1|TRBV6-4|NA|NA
TGTGCCAGCAGCCCGACAGGGAACACTGAAGCTTTCTTT
CASSPTGNTEAFF